This T cell receptor (beta chain) was captured by sequencing in a study of cytomegalovirus exposure and HLA in healthy donors. Study-level results: For presence/absence analyses, sequencing depth was assumed to be roughly uniform across donors. Later on, an analysis showed TCR association rates differing by HLA locus, with DRB1 the most and HLA-C the fewest.

In the PCR, 60 Vbeta and 13 Jbeta primers were used. Using immunoSEQ multiplex PCR, the repertoire was profiled, and TCRdb retains in-frame clones only, with some absent. Altogether approximately 140,000 clones are present, around three quarters being singletons, with the ten largest covering 6.5% to 8.5%. V was clipped by 7 bases and J by 7 bases, with 13 bases between them. From germline, CDR1 is MNHNS and CDR2 SASEGT. The CDR3 contains 13 residues. Of note for this clone: The antigen is not known.

The sample comprised PBMCs. This clonotype originated in a woman in her thirties or forties in good health and CMV-seropositive. The chain recombines TRBV6-1 with TRBJ2-2, with D possibly being TRBD2 (5 bases). The CDR3, as DNA: TGTGCCAGCAACGACCGAGGGCTCGGGGAGCTGTTTTTT. Translating gives CASNDRGLGELFF.